Described below is a single T cell receptor beta chain sequence and its context. Its target is not known. Method: immunoSEQ multiplex PCR; TCRdb's copy keeps in-frame clones and lacks some. There are about 95,000 clones in the sample; roughly four fifths occur only once, and 0.65% to 0.9% lies in the top ten. This sample is part of a study of radiotherapy plus CTLA-4 blockade in lung cancer. Study-wide points: The study found tumor-derived TCR clones expanded in blood after radiotherapy plus ipilimumab.

The CDR3 runs 13 residues. Trimming took 4 bases from V and 5 from J; bases not matched to a gene: 4. CDR1 is MNHEY and CDR2 is SMNVEV in the germline V gene (reference sequence). The clonotype comes from a human donor with non-small cell lung cancer who had stable disease on radiotherapy plus ipilimumab. The V gene is TRBV27, the J gene TRBJ1-2, with 7 bases fitting TRBD1. This specimen was peripheral blood, taken from a patient treated with radiotherapy plus ipilimumab. CDR3 in DNA: TGTGCCAGCAGTTCGACAGGGATTTATGGCTACACCTTC. It is translated as CASSSTGIYGYTF.